This T cell receptor (beta chain) was retrieved from a study of blood T cell repertoires in COVID-19. Libraries were prepared by immunoSEQ multiplex PCR; TCRdb keeps only in-frame clonotypes and omits some of them. The sample consists of some 240,000 clones, roughly 80% of them appearing once. Germline CDR1 reads MNHEY; CDR2 reads SVGEGT. The CDR3 consists of 13 residues. V was cut by 5 bases and J by 8 bases, with 13 bases left in between. This clonotype was sampled from a woman aged 70-85 years with acute or convalescent COVID-19. Sequencing was performed on peripheral blood. The V call is TRBV6-2 or TRBV6-3, the J call TRBJ2-4, with TRBD2 as a possible D gene (6 bases). The chain's CDR3 is CASSRDGGDIQYF. The DNA of the CDR3 is TGTGCCAGCAGTCGGGACGGCGGGGACATTCAGTACTTC.